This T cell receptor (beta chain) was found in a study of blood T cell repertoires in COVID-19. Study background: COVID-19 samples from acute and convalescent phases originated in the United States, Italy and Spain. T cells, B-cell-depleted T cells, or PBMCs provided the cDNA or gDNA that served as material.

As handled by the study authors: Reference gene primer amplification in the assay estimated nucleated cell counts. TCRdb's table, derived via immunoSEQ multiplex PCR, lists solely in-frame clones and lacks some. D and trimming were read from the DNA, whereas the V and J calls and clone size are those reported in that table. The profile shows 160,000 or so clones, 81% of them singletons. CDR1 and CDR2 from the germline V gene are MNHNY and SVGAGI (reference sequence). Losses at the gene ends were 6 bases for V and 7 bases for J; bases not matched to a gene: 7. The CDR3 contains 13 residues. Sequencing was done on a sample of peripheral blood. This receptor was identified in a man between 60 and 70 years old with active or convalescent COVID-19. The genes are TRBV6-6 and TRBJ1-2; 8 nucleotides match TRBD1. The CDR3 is CASSLQGESGYTF. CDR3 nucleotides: TGTGCCAGCAGCTTACAGGGGGAGAGTGGCTACACCTTC.